What follows describes a single T cell receptor (beta chain). Germline V lookup: CDR1 SGHTA, CDR2 FQGTGA. The V segment lost 3 bases and the J segment 0 bases; nucleotides outside the gene matches: 1. The CDR3 is made up of 17 amino acids. The data stem from a study of T-cell reconstitution after alpha-beta-depleted transplantation in children. Unique molecular identifiers were built into the TCRbeta library. TCRdb reanalysed the PCR reads using MiXCR and keeps one entry per CDR3 protein. The sample lists hundreds of thousands of distinct CDR3 sequences; over 15% were seen once. The chain has TRBV7-3 and TRBJ2-1, with 14 bases identical to TRBD2. Source: PBMCs from the stem cell graft donor, taken from the stem cell graft. This clonotype was sampled from a human donor who donated a stem cell graft to a child with acute myeloid leukemia. The CDR3 nucleotides are TGTGCCAGCAGCTTGACTAGCGGGGGGGTCTCCTACAATGAGCAGTTCTTC. It codes for CASSLTSGGVSYNEQFF.